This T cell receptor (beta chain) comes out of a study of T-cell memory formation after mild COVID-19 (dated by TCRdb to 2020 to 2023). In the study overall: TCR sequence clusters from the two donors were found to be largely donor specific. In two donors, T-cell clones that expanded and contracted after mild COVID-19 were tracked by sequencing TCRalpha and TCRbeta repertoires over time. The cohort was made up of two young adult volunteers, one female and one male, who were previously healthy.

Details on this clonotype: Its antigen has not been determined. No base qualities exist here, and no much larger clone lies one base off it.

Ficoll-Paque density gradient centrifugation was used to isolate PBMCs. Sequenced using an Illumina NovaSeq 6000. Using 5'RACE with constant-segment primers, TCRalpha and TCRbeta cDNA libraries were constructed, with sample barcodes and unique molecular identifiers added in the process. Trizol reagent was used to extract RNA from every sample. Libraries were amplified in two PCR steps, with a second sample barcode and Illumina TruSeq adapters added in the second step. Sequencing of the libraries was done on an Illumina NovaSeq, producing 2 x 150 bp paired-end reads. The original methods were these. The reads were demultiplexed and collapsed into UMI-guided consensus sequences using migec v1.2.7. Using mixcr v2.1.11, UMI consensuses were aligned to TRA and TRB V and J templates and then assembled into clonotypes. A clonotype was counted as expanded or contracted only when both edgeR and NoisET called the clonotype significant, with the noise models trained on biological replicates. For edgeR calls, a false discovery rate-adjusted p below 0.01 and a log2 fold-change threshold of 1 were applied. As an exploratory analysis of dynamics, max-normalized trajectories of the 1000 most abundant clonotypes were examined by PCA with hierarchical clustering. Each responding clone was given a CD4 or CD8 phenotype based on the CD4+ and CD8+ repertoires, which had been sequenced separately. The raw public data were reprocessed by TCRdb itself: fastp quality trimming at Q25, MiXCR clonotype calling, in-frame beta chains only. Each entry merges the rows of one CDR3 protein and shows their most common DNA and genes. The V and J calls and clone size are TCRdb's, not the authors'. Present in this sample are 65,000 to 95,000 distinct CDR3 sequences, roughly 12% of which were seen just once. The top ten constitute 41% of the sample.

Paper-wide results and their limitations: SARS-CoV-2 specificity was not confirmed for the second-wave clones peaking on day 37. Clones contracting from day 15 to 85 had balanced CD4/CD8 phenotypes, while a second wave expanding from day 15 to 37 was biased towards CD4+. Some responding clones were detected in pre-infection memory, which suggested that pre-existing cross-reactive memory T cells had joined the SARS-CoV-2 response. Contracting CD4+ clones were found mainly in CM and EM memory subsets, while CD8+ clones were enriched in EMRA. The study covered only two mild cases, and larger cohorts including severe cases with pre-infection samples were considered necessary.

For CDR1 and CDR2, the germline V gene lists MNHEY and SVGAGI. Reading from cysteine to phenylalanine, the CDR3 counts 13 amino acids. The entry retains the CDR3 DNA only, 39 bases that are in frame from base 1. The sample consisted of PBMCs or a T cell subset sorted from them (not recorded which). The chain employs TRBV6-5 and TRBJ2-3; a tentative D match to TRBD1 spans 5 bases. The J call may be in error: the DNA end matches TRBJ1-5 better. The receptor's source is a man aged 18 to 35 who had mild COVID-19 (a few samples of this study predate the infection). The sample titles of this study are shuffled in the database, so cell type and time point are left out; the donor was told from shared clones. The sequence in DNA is TGTGCCAGCAGCCCCGGACCGACAGATACGCAGCATTTT. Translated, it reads CASSPGPTDTQHF.